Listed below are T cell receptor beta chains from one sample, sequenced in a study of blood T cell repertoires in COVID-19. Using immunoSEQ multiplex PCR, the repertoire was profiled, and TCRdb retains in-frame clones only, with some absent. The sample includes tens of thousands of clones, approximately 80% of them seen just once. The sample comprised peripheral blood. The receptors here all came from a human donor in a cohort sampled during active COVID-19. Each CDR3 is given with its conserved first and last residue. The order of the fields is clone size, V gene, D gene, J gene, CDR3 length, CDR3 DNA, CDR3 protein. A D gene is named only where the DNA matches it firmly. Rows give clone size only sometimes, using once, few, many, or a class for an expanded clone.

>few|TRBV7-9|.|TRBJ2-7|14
TGTGCCAGCAGCTCGGTACGGGAGACCTACGAGCAGTACTTC
CASSSVRETYEQYF
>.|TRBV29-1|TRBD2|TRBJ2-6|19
TGCAGCGTTGAAAGGGTCCTAGCGGGAGGCTTGGCTGGGGCCAACGTCCTGACTTTC
CSVERVLAGGLAGANVLTF
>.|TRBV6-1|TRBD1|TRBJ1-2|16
TGTGCCAGCAGTGAAGATCATCGGACAGGGAGGTATGGCTACACCTTC
CASSEDHRTGRYGYTF
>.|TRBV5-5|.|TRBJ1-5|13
TGTGCCAGCAGCTTGTCAGGGGATCAGCCCCAGCATTTT
CASSLSGDQPQHF
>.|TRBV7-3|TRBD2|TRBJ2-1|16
TGTGCCAGCAGCTCTTCTAGCGGGAGTCCCTACAATGAGCAGTTCTTC
CASSSSSGSPYNEQFF
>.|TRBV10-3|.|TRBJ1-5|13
TGTGCCACCCGCCAGTATAGCAATCAGCCCCAGCATTTT
CATRQYSNQPQHF
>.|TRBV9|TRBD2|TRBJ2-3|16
TGTGCCAGCAGCTCAAGACTAGCGGGGGGGGTCGATACGCAGTATTTT
CASSSRLAGGVDTQYF
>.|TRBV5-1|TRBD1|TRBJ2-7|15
TGCGCCAGCAGCTTGGGACAGGGGCCCTCCGACGAGCAGTACTTC
CASSLGQGPSDEQYF
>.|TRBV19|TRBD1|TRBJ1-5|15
TGTGCCAGTAGTGACCGGGACAGGGAAAATCAGCCCCAGCATTTT
CASSDRDRENQPQHF
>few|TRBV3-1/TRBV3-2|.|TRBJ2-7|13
TGTGCCAGCAGACAGGGACAAGCCTACGAGCAGTACTTC
CASRQGQAYEQYF
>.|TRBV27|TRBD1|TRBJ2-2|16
TGTGCCAGCAGTTTACGACAGGGGGGGAGCACCGGGGAGCTGTTTTTT
CASSLRQGGSTGELFF
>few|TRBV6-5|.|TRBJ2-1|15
TGTGCCAGCGTCCGGGACATCAGCTCCTACAATGAGCAGTTCTTC
CASVRDISSYNEQFF
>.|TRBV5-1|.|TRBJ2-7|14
TGCGCCAGCAGCTCAACGTTCAGCGACTACGAGCAGTACTTC
CASSSTFSDYEQYF
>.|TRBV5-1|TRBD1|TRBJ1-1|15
TGCGCCAGCAGTTCAGGGACAGGAGGTAACACTGAAGCTTTCTTT
CASSSGTGGNTEAFF
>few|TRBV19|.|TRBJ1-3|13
TGTGCCAGTAGTCAACAGGGAGGGGACACCATATATTTT
CASSQQGGDTIYF
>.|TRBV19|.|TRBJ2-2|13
TGTGCCAGTAGTATAGAGCGGACCGGGGAGCTGTTTTTT
CASSIERTGELFF
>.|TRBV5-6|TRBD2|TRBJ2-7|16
TGTGCCAGCAGACAACCGGGACTAGCGGCTCCTTACGAGCAGTACTTC
CASRQPGLAAPYEQYF
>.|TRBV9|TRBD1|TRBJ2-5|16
TGTGCCAGCAGCGTAGCCGGGGACAGGGACCAAGAGACCCAGTACTTC
CASSVAGDRDQETQYF
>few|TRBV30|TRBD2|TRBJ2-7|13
TGTGCCTGGAGAGGGACTAGACCATACGAGCAGTACTTC
CAWRGTRPYEQYF
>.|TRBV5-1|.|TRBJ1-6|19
TGCGCCAGCAGCTCTAAGGGACAAACAATAGGGGAGGGATATTCACCCCTCCACTTT
CASSSKGQTIGEGYSPLHF
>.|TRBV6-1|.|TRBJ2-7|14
TGTGCCAGCAGTGAACGGGGAGACTCCTACGAGCAGTACTTC
CASSERGDSYEQYF
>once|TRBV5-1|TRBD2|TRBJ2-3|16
TGCGCCAGCAGCGTGAGGACTAGCGGGGGGGCAGATACGCAGTATTTT
CASSVRTSGGADTQYF
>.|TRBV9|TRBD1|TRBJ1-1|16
TGTGCCAGCAGCGTCCGGGACAGGGGGCGAAAAACTGAAGCTTTCTTT
CASSVRDRGRKTEAFF
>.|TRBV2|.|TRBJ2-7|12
TGTGCCAGCAGGAGGGACTCCTACGAGCAGTACTTC
CASRRDSYEQYF
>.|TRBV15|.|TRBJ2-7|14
TGTGCCACCAGCAGAGAGAGAGTCCCCGCTCGGCAGTACTTC
CATSRERVPARQYF
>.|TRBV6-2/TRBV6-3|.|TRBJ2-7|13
TGTGCCAGCAGTTACGTCGTCGGCTACGAGCAGTACTTC
CASSYVVGYEQYF
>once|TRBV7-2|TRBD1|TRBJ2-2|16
TGTGCCAGCAGCCCCCGGACAGGGGCAAACACCGGGGAGCTGTTTTTT
CASSPRTGANTGELFF
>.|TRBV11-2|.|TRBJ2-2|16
TGTGCCAGCAGCTTAGCCGCCTCGACAGGCACCGGGGAGCTGTTTTTT
CASSLAASTGTGELFF
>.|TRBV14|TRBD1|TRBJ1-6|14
TGTGCCAGCAGCCACAGGGGGCGGATGTCACCCCTCCACTTT
CASSHRGRMSPLHF
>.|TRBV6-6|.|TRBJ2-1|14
TGTGCCAGCAGCCACCCCGGGGGGCCGGATGGGCAGTTCTTC
CASSHPGGPDGQFF
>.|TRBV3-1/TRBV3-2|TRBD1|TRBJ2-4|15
TGTGCCAGCAGCCGACAGGGGGTGGCCAAAAACATTCAGTACTTC
CASSRQGVAKNIQYF
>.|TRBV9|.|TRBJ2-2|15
TGTGCCAGCAGCGTAGATGGAGGGGTGATCGGGGAGCTGTTTTTT
CASSVDGGVIGELFF
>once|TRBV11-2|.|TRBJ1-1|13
TGTGCCAGCAGCTTTCCGGGGGTAACTGAAGCTTTCTTT
CASSFPGVTEAFF
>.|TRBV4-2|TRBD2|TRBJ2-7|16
TGTGCCAGCAGCCAGGAAGCGGGACTTAGCTCCTACGAGCAGTACTTC
CASSQEAGLSSYEQYF
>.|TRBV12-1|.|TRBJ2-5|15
TGTGCCAGCAGCTTTGACAGGGACCCTCAAGAGACCCAGTACTTC
CASSFDRDPQETQYF
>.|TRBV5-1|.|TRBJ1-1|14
TGCGCCAGCAGCGTGAGTTCCGCCTCCACTGAAGCTTTCTTT
CASSVSSASTEAFF
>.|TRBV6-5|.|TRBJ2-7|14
TGTGCCAGCGCCTTGATGACACACTTCTACGAGCAGTACTTC
CASALMTHFYEQYF
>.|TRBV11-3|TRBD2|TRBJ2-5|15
TGTGCCAGCAGCTTCTCCAGCGGGACTCAAGAGACCCAGTACTTC
CASSFSSGTQETQYF
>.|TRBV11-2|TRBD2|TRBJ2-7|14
TGTGCCAGCAGCTATAGCGGGGGGGGAGGAGAGCAGTACTTC
CASSYSGGGGEQYF
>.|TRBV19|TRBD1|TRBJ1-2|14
TGTGCCAGTACCCGGGACAGCACATTAAATGGCTACACCTTC
CASTRDSTLNGYTF
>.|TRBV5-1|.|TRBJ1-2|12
TGCGCCAGCAGCTTGGACAGGGAGGGCTACACCTTC
CASSLDREGYTF
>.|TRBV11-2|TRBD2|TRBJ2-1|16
TGTGCCAGCAGCCCAGGGACTAGCGGGGGGGCGGGTGAGCAGTTCTTC
CASSPGTSGGAGEQFF
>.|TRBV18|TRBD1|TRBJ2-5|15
TGTGCCAGCTCACCAACCAGACAGGGGGAAGAGACCCAGTACTTC
CASSPTRQGEETQYF
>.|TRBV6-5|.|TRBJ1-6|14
TGTGCCAGCATGCGGGGTCAGCCTGATTCACCCCTCCACTTT
CASMRGQPDSPLHF
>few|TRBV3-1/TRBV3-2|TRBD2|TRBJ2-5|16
TGTGCCAGCAGCCAAGGGCTAGCGGGGGGGCAAGAGACCCAGTACTTC
CASSQGLAGGQETQYF